This T cell receptor (beta chain) was retrieved from a study of T-cell reconstitution after alpha-beta-depleted transplantation in children. Study results and limitations: The study traced high day-60 TCRbeta diversity in some patients to surviving recipient T cells and thymic progenitors.

The CDR3 is 11 residues long. Trimming pared 4 bases from V and 4 bases from J, leaving 8 bases between. Germline-derived CDR1 and CDR2 are SQVTM and ANQGSEA. In this sample, this clonotype turned up many times. The antigen is not known. Unique molecular identifiers were incorporated during preparation of the TCRbeta library. TCRdb recomputed calls from the PCR reads with MiXCR, one row per CDR3 protein. The top ten hold 13% to 15% of the sample, which has around 600,000 distinct CDR3 sequences, about 21% seen once. The chain combines TRBV29-1 with TRBJ2-7; TRBD2 might be the D (6 bases). The origin of this receptor is a boy in the first two years of life who had a stem cell transplant for acute myeloid leukemia, so the T cells may come from the graft donor. The specimen comprised PBMCs, mostly from graft donor cells, sampled 360 days after TCRalphabeta/CD19-depleted stem cell transplant. This CDR3 reads CSVVGGYEQYF. Written as DNA, the CDR3 is TGCAGCGTTGTTGGGGGGTACGAGCAGTACTTC.